This T cell receptor (beta chain) is drawn from a study of cytomegalovirus exposure and HLA in healthy donors. Note on this clone: The antigen is undetermined.

Study-level results: Reports credit the classifier with highly specific, highly sensitive diagnosis of cytomegalovirus status. Earlier analysis found most TCR beta V segments productive about 87% or about 30% of the time. There were 150 to 200 TCR beta chains listed as cytomegalovirus-associated. In vitro checks showed that a few CMV-associated chains really do target CMV antigens.

The CDR3 covers 17 residues. Germline V gene data show CDR1 as SGDLS and CDR2 as YYNGEE. V was clipped by 2 bases and J by 4 bases; unmatched bases: 6. The PCR used 60 Vbeta and 13 Jbeta primers. Sequencing was performed with immunoSEQ multiplex PCR; in TCRdb, only in-frame clones are kept and a portion is missing. The sample lists roughly 130,000 clones, under 85% occurring once. This TCR was sampled from a boy aged 5-17 years in good health and CMV-seronegative. Source material: PBMCs. The genes are TRBV9 and TRBJ2-1; 13 bases line up with TRBD2. DNA for the CDR3: TGTGCCAGCAGCGTGGGGACTAGCGGGGCCTTATACAATGAGCAGTTCTTC. Translated, it gives CASSVGTSGALYNEQFF.